A selection of T cell receptor beta chains follows, all from one sample in a study of cytomegalovirus exposure and HLA in healthy donors. Assay: immunoSEQ multiplex PCR; the TCRdb copy retains only in-frame clones and omits some. The table records roughly 200,000 clones, over 60% of them present only once. The specimen sequenced was PBMCs. All receptors derive from a man aged 35-49 years in good health and CMV-seronegative. CDR3s leave out the opening cysteine and the closing phenylalanine or tryptophan. Each record gives: V gene, J gene, CDR3 protein.

TRBV19	TRBJ2-1	ASSGRSRFGGEQF
TRBV5-1	TRBJ1-2	ASSPGEYGYT
TRBV27	TRBJ1-3	ASSPRTGGGNTIY
TRBV15	TRBJ2-7	ATSRASGPQY
TRBV15	TRBJ2-7	ATSRGWDRVREQY
TRBV10-1	TRBJ2-2	ASSGLGFWNTGELF
TRBV6-1	TRBJ2-6	ASRRGDSGANVLT
TRBV6-6	TRBJ2-7	ASSYDADRDYEQY
TRBV11-2	TRBJ2-1	ASSLPGKPYNEQF
TRBV4-1	TRBJ1-2	ASSQGANYGYT
TRBV5-1	TRBJ1-1	ASKRGVVNTEAF
TRBV7-2	TRBJ2-7	ASSFGGEQY
TRBV7-9	TRBJ2-7	ASSLQGGGGFSYEQY
TRBV6-5	TRBJ2-7	ASSYGDRPYEQY
TRBV10-2	TRBJ2-2	ASSDQGANTGELF
TRBV7-8	TRBJ2-1	ASSLLAGLGEQF
TRBV7-2	TRBJ2-1	ASSLDGVRGNEQF
TRBV5-4	TRBJ1-2	ASSSRSGYDGYT
TRBV18	TRBJ2-1	ASSPLQDSSYNEQF
TRBV5-1	TRBJ2-7	ATQEGTGRSYEQY
TRBV6-1	TRBJ1-5	ASRPDRGERQPQH
TRBV7-2	TRBJ2-2	ASSLDRVRTGELF
TRBV6-1	TRBJ1-1	ASSVEIGNTEAF
TRBV4-1	TRBJ2-3	ASSTSLAGWSTDTQY
TRBV7-9	TRBJ2-3	ASSLGWALTDTQY
TRBV6-5	TRBJ2-1	ASSLADTYNEQF
TRBV27	TRBJ2-7	ASSSLAGMTYEQY
TRBV7-7	TRBJ2-2	ASSLFRTGTGNTGELF
TRBV7-9	TRBJ2-3	ASSPRGENTDTQY
TRBV7-9	TRBJ2-1	ASSRGEGNEQF
TRBV4-1	TRBJ2-7	ASSPGGVMYEQY
TRBV10-1	TRBJ2-7	ASTRTAPYEQY
TRBV7-5	TRBJ1-4	VRSPWAVREKLF
TRBV7-3	TRBJ2-7	ASSVGRGAYEQY
TRBV6-5	TRBJ1-2	ASGRGRYGYT
TRBV11-3	TRBJ2-7	ASSFSGTSGGYEQY
TRBV10-3	TRBJ1-1	AITAGPGTEAF
TRBV27	TRBJ1-4	ASSLGRGDEKLF
TRBV6-5	TRBJ1-3	ASSVGNTIY
TRBV14	TRBJ2-5	ASSPLALQETQY
TRBV2	TRBJ2-7	ASRNPSVGTSGGVYEQY
TRBV29-1	.	SVGGGDEQY
TRBV19	TRBJ1-6	ASSAPRTGTSPLH
TRBV25-1	TRBJ2-1	ASGGINEQF
TRBV30	TRBJ2-7	AWSYRGRTLGLADSYEQY
TRBV7-9	TRBJ2-3	SSSPRLTSGGSDTQY
TRBV5-5	TRBJ1-1	ASTFGGAGGHTEAF
TRBV7-9	TRBJ2-7	ASRPMREGLLSYEQY
TRBV18	TRBJ1-5	ASSRKGGGDQPQH
TRBV7-3	TRBJ1-1	ASSPRANTEAF
TRBV5-6	TRBJ2-1	ASTDAPGLGSYGEQF
TRBV6-1	TRBJ1-5	ASSASRTASNQPQH
TRBV21-1	TRBJ2-5	ASSKVGRARFLQETQY
TRBV5-5	TRBJ1-2	ASSLDLEREGGYT
TRBV5-1	TRBJ2-3	ANSPGTGVTDTQY
TRBV5-1	TRBJ2-3	ASSLSGAYTDTQY
TRBV9	TRBJ2-6	ASSVAGANVLT
TRBV5-1	TRBJ1-2	ASSYTTGDGYGYT
TRBV15	TRBJ1-1	ATKETGDEHTEAF
TRBV7-9	TRBJ2-7	ASSHTGQEGEQY